This record looks at one T cell receptor beta chain sequence and its context. Clones were sequenced by immunoSEQ multiplex PCR, and TCRdb holds only the in-frame ones, with some missing. The profile covers fewer than 350,000 clones, with around 85% appearing a single time and 1.5% to 2% taken by the ten largest. This sample was taken from a study of blood T cell repertoires in COVID-19. Study context: COVID-19 samples collected from the United States, Italy and Spain covered acute and convalescent phases.

Before they entered the study, exposed participants had met a COVID-19 case within 2 weeks. The source is a woman in her 30s who had been exposed to COVID-19. The sample consisted of PBMCs or T cells enriched from blood (not recorded which).

CDR3 sequence reads: CASSDLASGGLANTGELFF. For the CDR3, the DNA is TGTGCCAGCAGTGACCTGGCTAGCGGGGGCCTAGCGAACACCGGGGAGCTGTTTTTT. This chain uses TRBV2 with TRBJ2-2; 10 bases match TRBD2. V shed 3 bases and J 0 bases; nucleotides not matched to a gene: 10. CDR3 length: 19 residues. Germline lookup yields CDR1 SNHLY and CDR2 FYNNEI.